This T cell receptor beta chain appears in the sequencing data of a study of blood T cell repertoires in COVID-19. Study details: Samples taken during acute and convalescent COVID-19 were collected in the United States, Italy and Spain.

The CDR3 has 15 residues. Germline CDR1 and CDR2: WSHSY and SAAADI. Trimming removed 6 bases at V and 1 base at J, with 15 bases between. Data came from immunoSEQ multiplex PCR; TCRdb stores just in-frame clones and leaves some out. The data hold 300,000 or so clones, with over 80% observed a single time. Sequencing was done on a sample of peripheral blood. The source is a middle-aged woman with acute or convalescent COVID-19. The chain recombines TRBV10-2 with TRBJ1-2; D unclear. CDR3 nucleotide sequence: TGCGCCAGCAGCTATGAGTTAGGAGGTAACTATGGCTACACCTTC. The encoded protein is CASSYELGGNYGYTF.